The rows below give T cell receptor beta chains drawn from one sample of a study of blood T cell repertoires in COVID-19. Method: immunoSEQ multiplex PCR; TCRdb's copy keeps in-frame clones and lacks some. This table holds some 260,000 clones, roughly four fifths found once. Sequenced sample: PBMCs or T cells enriched from blood (not recorded which). These receptor sequences come from a man aged 25 to 40 with acute COVID-19. CDR3s include the opening cysteine and the closing phenylalanine or tryptophan. Each record gives: J gene, D gene, clone size, V gene, CDR3 protein, CDR3 DNA. D genes are given only for firm matches. Only part of the rows carry a size: once, few, many, or a class if the clone is expanded.

j_gene: TRBJ2-4
d_gene: -
abundance: once
v_gene: TRBV29-1
CDR3aa: CSVVPGLAKNIQYF
CDR3nt: TGCAGCGTTGTACCAGGGTTAGCCAAAAACATTCAGTACTTC

j_gene: TRBJ2-3
d_gene: -
abundance: -
v_gene: TRBV27
CDR3aa: CASRITASVDGHTQYF
CDR3nt: TGTGCCAGCAGGATAACAGCTAGCGTTGACGGTCATACGCAGTATTTT

j_gene: TRBJ1-1
d_gene: TRBD1
abundance: -
v_gene: TRBV5-6
CDR3aa: CASSGPGTANTEAFF
CDR3nt: TGTGCCAGCAGTGGTCCCGGGACAGCTAACACTGAAGCTTTCTTT

j_gene: TRBJ1-3
d_gene: TRBD1
abundance: -
v_gene: TRBV7-9
CDR3aa: CASRPRDRGLSGNTIYF
CDR3nt: TGTGCCAGCAGACCACGGGACAGGGGCCTCTCTGGAAACACCATATATTTT

j_gene: TRBJ1-4
d_gene: -
abundance: -
v_gene: TRBV15
CDR3aa: CATSTTRINEKLFF
CDR3nt: TGTGCCACCAGCACGACACGCATCAATGAAAAACTGTTTTTT

j_gene: TRBJ2-5
d_gene: -
abundance: -
v_gene: TRBV6-5
CDR3aa: CASSSGPQGTQYF
CDR3nt: TGTGCCAGCAGTAGCGGTCCACAAGGGACCCAGTACTTC

j_gene: TRBJ2-5
d_gene: TRBD1
abundance: few
v_gene: TRBV7-2
CDR3aa: CASSFGQGGGETQYF
CDR3nt: TGTGCCAGCAGCTTTGGACAGGGTGGTGGAGAGACCCAGTACTTC

j_gene: TRBJ1-1
d_gene: -
abundance: -
v_gene: TRBV4-1
CDR3aa: CASSQGSQVAEAFF
CDR3nt: TGCGCCAGCAGCCAAGGTTCCCAGGTTGCTGAAGCTTTCTTT

j_gene: TRBJ1-4
d_gene: -
abundance: few
v_gene: TRBV28
CDR3aa: CASIESRGMTNEKLFF
CDR3nt: TGTGCCAGCATTGAGTCCCGGGGTATGACTAATGAAAAACTGTTTTTT

j_gene: TRBJ1-2
d_gene: TRBD1
abundance: -
v_gene: TRBV6-5
CDR3aa: CASSSTGTDGYTF
CDR3nt: TGTGCCAGCAGCAGCACCGGGACAGATGGCTACACCTTC

j_gene: TRBJ2-1
d_gene: -
abundance: -
v_gene: TRBV5-1
CDR3aa: CASTAGAGSSYNEQFF
CDR3nt: TGCGCCAGCACCGCCGGGGCCGGGAGCTCCTACAATGAGCAGTTCTTC

j_gene: TRBJ2-5
d_gene: TRBD1
abundance: few
v_gene: TRBV7-3
CDR3aa: CASSLSTGAETQYF
CDR3nt: TGTGCCAGCAGCTTATCCACAGGGGCAGAGACCCAGTACTTC

j_gene: TRBJ2-3
d_gene: -
abundance: -
v_gene: TRBV4-1
CDR3aa: CASSQAAEPRGTQYF
CDR3nt: TGCGCCAGCAGCCAAGCGGCAGAGCCAAGGGGTACGCAGTATTTT

j_gene: TRBJ1-6
d_gene: -
abundance: -
v_gene: TRBV14
CDR3aa: CASSQGGGRGSPLHF
CDR3nt: TGTGCCAGCAGCCAAGGCGGGGGGAGGGGTTCACCCCTCCACTTT

j_gene: TRBJ2-1
d_gene: TRBD2
abundance: -
v_gene: TRBV25-1
CDR3aa: CASSVLAGSNEQFF
CDR3nt: TGTGCCAGCAGTGTCCTAGCGGGAAGCAATGAGCAGTTCTTC

j_gene: TRBJ1-4
d_gene: TRBD1
abundance: -
v_gene: TRBV3-1/TRBV3-2
CDR3aa: CASSRLRDRGGGEKLFF
CDR3nt: TGTGCCAGCAGCCGCCTCCGGGACAGGGGGGGTGGTGAAAAACTGTTTTTT

j_gene: TRBJ1-4
d_gene: TRBD1
abundance: -
v_gene: TRBV18
CDR3aa: CASSPGTVNEKLFF
CDR3nt: TGTGCCAGCTCACCGGGGACAGTGAATGAAAAACTGTTTTTT